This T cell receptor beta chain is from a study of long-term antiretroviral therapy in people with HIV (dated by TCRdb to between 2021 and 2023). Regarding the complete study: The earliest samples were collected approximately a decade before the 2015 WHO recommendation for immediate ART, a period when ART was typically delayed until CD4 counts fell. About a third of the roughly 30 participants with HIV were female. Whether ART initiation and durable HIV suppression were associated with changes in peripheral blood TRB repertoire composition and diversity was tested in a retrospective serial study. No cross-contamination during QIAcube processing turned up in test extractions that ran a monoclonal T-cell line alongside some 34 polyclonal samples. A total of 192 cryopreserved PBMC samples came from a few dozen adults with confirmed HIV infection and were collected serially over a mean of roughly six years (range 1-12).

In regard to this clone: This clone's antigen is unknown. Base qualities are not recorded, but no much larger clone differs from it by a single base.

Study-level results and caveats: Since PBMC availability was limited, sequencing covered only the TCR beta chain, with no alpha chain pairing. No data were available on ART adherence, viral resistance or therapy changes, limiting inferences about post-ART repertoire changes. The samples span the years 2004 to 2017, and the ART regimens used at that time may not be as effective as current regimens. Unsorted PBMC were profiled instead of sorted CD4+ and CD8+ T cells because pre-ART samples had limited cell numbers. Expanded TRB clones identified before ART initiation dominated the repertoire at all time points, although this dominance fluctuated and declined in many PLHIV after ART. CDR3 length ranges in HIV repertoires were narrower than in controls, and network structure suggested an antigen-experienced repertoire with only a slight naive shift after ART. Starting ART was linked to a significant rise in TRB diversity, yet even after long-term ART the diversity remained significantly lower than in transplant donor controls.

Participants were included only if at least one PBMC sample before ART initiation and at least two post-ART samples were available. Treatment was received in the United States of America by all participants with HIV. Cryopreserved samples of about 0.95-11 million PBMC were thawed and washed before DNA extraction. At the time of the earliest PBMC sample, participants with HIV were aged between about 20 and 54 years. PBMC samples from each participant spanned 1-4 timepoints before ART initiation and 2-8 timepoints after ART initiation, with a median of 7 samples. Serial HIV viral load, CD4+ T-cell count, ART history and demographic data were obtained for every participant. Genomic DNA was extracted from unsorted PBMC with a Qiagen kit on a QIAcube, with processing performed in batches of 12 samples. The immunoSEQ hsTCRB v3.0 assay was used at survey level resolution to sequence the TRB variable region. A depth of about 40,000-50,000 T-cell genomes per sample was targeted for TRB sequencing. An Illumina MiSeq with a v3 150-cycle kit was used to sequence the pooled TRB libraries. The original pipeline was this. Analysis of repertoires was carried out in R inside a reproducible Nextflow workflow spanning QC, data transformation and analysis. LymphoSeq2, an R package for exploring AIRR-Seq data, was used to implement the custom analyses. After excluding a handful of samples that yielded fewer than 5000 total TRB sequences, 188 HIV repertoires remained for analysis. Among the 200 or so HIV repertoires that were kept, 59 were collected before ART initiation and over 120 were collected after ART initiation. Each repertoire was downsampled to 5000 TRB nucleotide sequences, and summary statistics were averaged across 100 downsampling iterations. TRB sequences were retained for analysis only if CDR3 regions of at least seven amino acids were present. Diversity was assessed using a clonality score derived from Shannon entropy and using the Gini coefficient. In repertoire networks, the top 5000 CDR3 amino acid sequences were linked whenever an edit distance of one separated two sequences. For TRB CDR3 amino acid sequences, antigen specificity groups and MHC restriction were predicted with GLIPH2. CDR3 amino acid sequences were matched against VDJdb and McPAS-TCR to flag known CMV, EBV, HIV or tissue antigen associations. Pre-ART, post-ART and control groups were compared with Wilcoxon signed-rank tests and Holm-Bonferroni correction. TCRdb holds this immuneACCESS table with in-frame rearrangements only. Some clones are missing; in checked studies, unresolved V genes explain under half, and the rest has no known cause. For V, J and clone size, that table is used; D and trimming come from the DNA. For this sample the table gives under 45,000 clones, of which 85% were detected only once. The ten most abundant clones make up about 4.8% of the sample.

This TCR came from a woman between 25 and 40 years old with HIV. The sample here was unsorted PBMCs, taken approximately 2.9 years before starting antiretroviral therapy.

The CDR3: CATGSSVWTEAFF. At the DNA level, the sequence is TGTGCCACCGGGTCCTCCGTGTGGACTGAAGCTTTCTTT. The chain links TRBV6-1 with TRBJ1-1, with the D segment identity uncertain. The trim is 10 bases for V and 5 bases for J, with a gap of 17 bases between the germline ends. Counted from cysteine to phenylalanine, this CDR3 has 13 amino acids. Only the CDR3 portion is preserved as DNA: 39 bases, with reading frame beginning at the first base. The germline V gene supplies CDR1 MNHNS and CDR2 SASEGT.